The 16 T cell receptor beta chains reported below all come from one sample, sequenced in a study of T cell responses to AZD1222 COVID-19 vaccine. Sequenced by immunoSEQ multiplex PCR; TCRdb stores in-frame clones only, minus some. The sample lists some 94,000 clones; 70% to 90% were seen once. The sequenced sample was peripheral blood, obtained on day 0 of AZD1222 vaccination. The source is an adult in good health.

The V call is TRBV12-3 or TRBV12-4, the J call TRBJ2-2; no firm D call. The CDR3 has 10 residues. V dropped 8 bases and J dropped 7 bases, with 5 bases sitting between them. CDR3 sequence: CASYSGELFF. The CDR3 nucleotides are TGTGCCAGCTATAGCGGGGAGCTGTTTTTT.

J is TRBJ2-1 and V is TRBV29-1, with D hard to call. Germline V gene lookup returns CDR1 SQVTM and CDR2 ANQGSEA. Trimming took 7 bases from V and 3 from J, leaving 10 bases between them. This CDR3 has 12 residues. The CDR3 region is CSAEDGYNEQFF. Here the CDR3 DNA reads TGCAGCGCAGAAGACGGCTACAATGAGCAGTTCTTC.

The chain combines TRBV27 with TRBJ2-6, with 8 nucleotides matching TRBD1. This CDR3 has 19 residues. Trimming cost V 4 bases and J 2 bases; bases outside gene matches: 13. Germline V gene data show CDR1 as MNHEY and CDR2 as SMNVEV (reference sequence). The CDR3 here is CASSSTWTGISTGANVLTF. DNA for the CDR3: TGTGCCAGCAGTTCGACCTGGACAGGGATTAGCACTGGGGCCAACGTCCTGACTTTC.

The rearrangement joins TRBV30 to TRBJ1-2; D is undetermined. The CDR3 has 12 residues. V lost 2 bases and J 4 bases, leaving 8 bases between the germline ends. Germline CDR1 is GTSNPN and CDR2 is SVGIG (reference sequence). Here the CDR3 reads CAWSPSTYGYTF. The CDR3 bases are TGTGCCTGGAGTCCCTCGACCTATGGCTACACCTTC.

The rearrangement uses TRBV11-2 and TRBJ1-6; 9 positions match TRBD1. Germline V gene sequence: CDR1 SGHAT, CDR2 FQNNGV. The CDR3 spans 16 residues. The V gene end was trimmed by 0 bases and the J gene end by 7 bases; junction bases not matched to a gene: 4. The CDR3, as DNA: TGTGCCAGCAGCTTAGAAACAGGGGGCGGAAATTCACCCCTCCACTTT. Its protein is CASSLETGGGNSPLHF. The full variable domain, rest sourced from reference TRBV11-2 and TRBJ1-6, is EAGVAQSPRYKIIEKRQSVAFWCNPISGHATLYWYQQILGQGPKLLIQFQNNGVVDDSQLPKDRFSAERLKGVDSTLKIQPAKLEDSAVYLCASSLETGGGNSPLHFGNGTRLTVT.

The chain carries TRBV10-3 and TRBJ1-1; D is unresolved. This CDR3 comprises 14 residues. Trimming removed 10 bases from V and 3 bases from J, with 18 bases in between. Germline values: CDR1 ENHRY, CDR2 SYGVKD. CDR3 protein: CASRLKPMDTEAFF. CDR3 nucleotide sequence: TGTGCCAGCCGTCTTAAGCCCATGGACACTGAAGCTTTCTTT.

The chain recombines TRBV4-3 with TRBJ2-1; D ambiguous. The V end was cut by 1 base, the J end by 0 bases, with 10 bases between. The CDR3 extends over 16 amino acids. CDR1 is LGHNA and CDR2 is YSLEER in the germline V gene. The CDR3 sequence: CASSQGGWSSYNEQFF. The DNA of the CDR3 is TGCGCCAGCAGCCAAGGGGGATGGAGCTCCTACAATGAGCAGTTCTTC.

This clone was picked up one time. The rearrangement uses TRBV7-9 and TRBJ2-3, with 7 bases identical to TRBD2. The ends lost 3 bases at V and 4 bases at J; junction bases unmatched: 7. Germline assignment: CDR1 SEHNR and CDR2 FQNEAQ (reference sequence). The CDR3 spans 15 residues. The CDR3 loop is CASSFSGGGADTQYF. CDR3 coding DNA: TGTGCCAGCAGCTTCTCGGGGGGAGGAGCAGATACGCAGTATTTT.

This clone was picked up a small number of times. The V gene is TRBV6-1, the J gene TRBJ2-2; 12 bases match TRBD2. Trimming removed 3 bases from V and 6 bases from J; junction bases left unmatched: 2. There are 15 residues in the CDR3. Germline lookup yields CDR1 MNHNS and CDR2 SASEGT. DNA for the CDR3: TGTGCCAGCAGTGACCCTAGCGGGGGGGCCGGGGAGCTGTTTTTT. It translates to CASSDPSGGAGELFF.

The chain is built from TRBV7-2 and TRBJ2-5, with a possible D match to TRBD1 (5 bases). This CDR3 has 15 residues. Germline assignment: CDR1 SGHTA and CDR2 FQGNSA. The V and J ends lost 2 bases and 2 bases respectively, with 12 bases between them. CDR3 sequence: CASSLRVAGQETQYF. The DNA of the CDR3 is TGTGCCAGCAGCTTACGGGTGGCAGGGCAAGAGACCCAGTACTTC. The full variable domain, with the rest looked up from reference TRBV7-2 and TRBJ2-5, is GAGVSQSPSNKVTEKGKDVELRCDPISGHTALYWYRQSLGQGLEFLIYFQGNSAPDKSGLPSDRFSAERTGGSVSTLTIQRTQQEDSAVYLCASSLRVAGQETQYFGPGTRLLVL.

This chain links TRBV28 with TRBJ2-2; 7 bases are shared with TRBD1. Germline values: CDR1 MDHEN, CDR2 SYDVKM. The length of the CDR3 is 13 residues. Trimming took 10 bases from V and 1 from J; bases not matched to a gene: 3. CDR3 residues: CATRDRNTGELFF. DNA of the CDR3: TGTGCCACCCGGGACAGGAACACCGGGGAGCTGTTTTTT.

The chain recombines TRBV13 with TRBJ1-1, with D uncertain. V was shortened by 0 bases and J by 4 bases, with 6 bases between the two germline ends. This CDR3 is 13 amino acids long. Germline loops: CDR1 PRHDT, CDR2 FYEKMQ (reference sequence). The CDR3 nucleotides are TGTGCCAGCAGCTTAGGAAGGGTCACTGAAGCTTTCTTT. Protein product: CASSLGRVTEAFF.

Concerning this clone: The junction departs from germline at one end; a sequencing error may be responsible. The chain recombines TRBV7-7 with TRBJ1-1, with D tentatively TRBD1 (6 bases). Germline assignment: CDR1 SSHAT and CDR2 FNYEAQ (reference sequence). This CDR3 has 16 residues. CDR3 sequence (DNA): TGTGCTAGCAGCCCCCTACCAGGGGAAATGAACACTGAAGCTTTCTTT. Its protein is CASSPLPGEMNTEAFF.

The V call is TRBV5-1, the J call TRBJ2-3; 9 bases fit TRBD2. Germline V gene data show CDR1 as SGHRS and CDR2 as YFSETQ. The length of the CDR3 is 15 residues. V lost 1 base to trimming and J lost 5 bases; unmatched junction nucleotides: 5. CDR3 DNA sequence: TGCGCCAGCAGCTTGAGGGGACTAGCAGGAGATACGCAGTATTTT. Protein product: CASSLRGLAGDTQYF. The full variable domain, rest sourced from reference TRBV5-1 and TRBJ2-3, is KAGVTQTPRYLIKTRGQQVTLSCSPISGHRSVSWYQQTPGQGLQFLFEYFSETQRNKGNFPGRFSGRQFSNSRSEMNVSTLELGDSALYLCASSLRGLAGDTQYFGPGTRLTVL.

The gene calls are TRBV4-2 and TRBJ2-2; D may correspond to TRBD1 or TRBD2 (6 bases each). Deletions cut 0 bases from V and 7 bases from J, with 9 bases between. This CDR3 is built from 14 residues. The germline V gene has CDR1 LGHNA and CDR2 YNFKEQ. CDR3 sequence reads: CASSQDRGDGELFF. The CDR3 DNA sequence: TGTGCCAGCAGCCAAGATAGGGGGGACGGGGAGCTGTTTTTT.

In its sample, this clone was seen a few times. The chain joins TRBV4-1 to TRBJ2-7; tentatively, D is TRBD2 (6 bases). CDR1 MGHRA and CDR2 YSYEKL come from the germline V gene. The CDR3 is 15 residues long. V gave up 1 base and J gave up 0 bases, with 10 bases separating them. The CDR3 nucleotides read TGCGCCAGCAGCCAAGGCGGGGTGACCTCCTACGAGCAGTACTTC. It encodes CASSQGGVTSYEQYF.